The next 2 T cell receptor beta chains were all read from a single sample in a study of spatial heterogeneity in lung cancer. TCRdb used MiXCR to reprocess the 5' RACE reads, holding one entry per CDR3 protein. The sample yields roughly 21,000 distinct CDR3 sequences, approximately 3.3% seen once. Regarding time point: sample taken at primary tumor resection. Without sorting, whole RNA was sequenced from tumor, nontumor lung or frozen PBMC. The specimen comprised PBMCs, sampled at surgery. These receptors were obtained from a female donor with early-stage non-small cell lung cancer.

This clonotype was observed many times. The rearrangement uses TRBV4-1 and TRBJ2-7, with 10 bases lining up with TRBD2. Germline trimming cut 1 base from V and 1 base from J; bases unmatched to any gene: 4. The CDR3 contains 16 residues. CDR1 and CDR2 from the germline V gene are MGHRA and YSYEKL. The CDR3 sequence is CASSQVAGLASYEQYF. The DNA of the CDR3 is TGCGCCAGCAGCCAAGTAGCGGGACTAGCGTCCTACGAGCAGTACTTC.

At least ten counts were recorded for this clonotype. The CDR3 DNA reads TGCAGTGCTACCCCCGGGACAGGGGCGGGTGGCTACACCTTC. Its protein product is CSATPGTGAGGYTF. V gene TRBV20-1 combines with J gene TRBJ1-2; the match to TRBD1 covers 10 bases. The CDR3 runs to 14 residues. Germline V gene lookup returns CDR1 DFQATT and CDR2 SNEGSKA (reference sequence). V lost 4 bases to trimming and J lost 7 bases; unmatched junction nucleotides: 9.